A single sample is the source of the 5 T cell receptor beta chains below, sequenced in a study of T cell clonotyping in hematopoietic cell transplantation. This table comes from immunoSEQ multiplex PCR, and its TCRdb copy is limited to in-frame clones, with some not included. The sample records approximately 22,000 clones, under 90% being singletons. Time point reported: recipient sample about 28 days before transplant, after cytoreduction. Here the sequenced sample was peripheral blood mononuclear cells, taken before stem cell transplant. The receptor source for this set is a man between 18 and 35 years old with biphenotypic leukemia. Some clones in this sample may be carry-over from other donors' samples.

The CDR3 nucleotides read TGTGCCTGGGTGACGGTTGGGGAGATTCGGCGCCCCTACGAGCAGTACTTC. Protein product: CAWVTVGEIRRPYEQYF. V usage is TRBV30 and J usage is TRBJ2-7; the D gene is possibly TRBD2 (5 bases). The germline gives CDR1 GTSNPN, CDR2 SVGIG (reference sequence). This CDR3 has 17 amino acids. V lost 5 bases and J 2 bases, leaving 25 bases between the germline ends.

The chain has TRBV7-8 and TRBJ1-3; no firm D call. The germline gives CDR1 SGHVS, CDR2 FQNEAQ. The CDR3 runs to 14 residues. Deletions cut 0 bases from V and 4 bases from J, with 7 bases between. Here the CDR3 DNA reads TGTGCCAGCAGCTTAGCCGTTAGCGGAAACACCATATATTTT. It encodes CASSLAVSGNTIYF.

This chain joins TRBV5-8 and TRBJ1-5; the match to TRBD1 covers 11 bases. The germline CDR1 and CDR2 sequences are SGHTS and YDEGEE. The CDR3 has 15 amino acids. Trimming took 2 bases from V and 7 from J; bases not matched to a gene: 5. The CDR3 DNA reads as TGTGCCAGCAGCTTTAGGACAGGGGGCCGACAGCCCCAGCATTTT. Translating gives CASSFRTGGRQPQHF.

The V call is TRBV5-6, the J call TRBJ1-5, with 7 nucleotides matching TRBD1. This CDR3 has 16 amino acids. The trim removed 4 bases at V and 6 bases at J, leaving 13 bases unmatched. The germline gives CDR1 SGHDT, CDR2 YYEEEE. CDR3 in amino acids: CASSRYRGEGVQPQHF. The CDR3 DNA follows: TGTGCCAGCAGCCGCTACAGGGGAGAGGGTGTTCAGCCCCAGCATTTT.

The chain joins TRBV7-9 to TRBJ1-2; 7 bases are shared with TRBD1. With V trimmed by 5 bases and J by 7 bases, 13 bases remained unmatched. This CDR3 has 15 residues. Germline CDR1 reads SEHNR; CDR2 reads FQNEAQ (reference sequence). The CDR3 here is CASSPPGGGLFGYTF. Here the CDR3 DNA reads TGTGCCAGCAGCCCCCCAGGGGGAGGTCTGTTTGGCTACACCTTC.